Shown below are 7 T cell receptor beta chains from a single sample sequenced in a study of blood T cell repertoires in COVID-19. TCRdb's table, derived via immunoSEQ multiplex PCR, lists solely in-frame clones and lacks some. The sample consists of fewer than 110,000 clones, around 87% of them appearing once. Sequenced material: peripheral blood. Receptor source: a woman aged 25 to 39 with acute or convalescent COVID-19.

This clone was observed a single time. The V gene is TRBV11-2, the J gene TRBJ1-2; D is undetermined. There are 13 residues in the CDR3. The V end was cut by 5 bases, the J end by 2 bases, with 9 bases between. Germline V gives CDR1 SGHAT, CDR2 FQNNGV. The CDR3 bases are TGTGCCAGCAGCCCCGACACCAACTATGGCTACACCTTC. This sequence encodes CASSPDTNYGYTF.

The chain carries TRBV7-3 and TRBJ2-1, with D tentatively TRBD1 (6 bases). The germline V gene encodes CDR1 SGHTA and CDR2 FQGTGA. Trimming took off 6 bases at V and 3 bases at J, with 9 bases between the two ends. The CDR3 consists of 13 residues. CDR3 residues: CASSQQGYNEQFF. DNA for the CDR3: TGTGCCAGCAGTCAACAGGGCTACAATGAGCAGTTCTTC.

This chain joins TRBV6-6 and TRBJ2-7, with D perhaps matching TRBD1 (6 bases). CDR1 and CDR2 (germline): MNHNY, SVGAGI (reference sequence). V gave up 4 bases and J gave up 7 bases, with 17 bases separating them. The CDR3 consists of 14 residues. CDR3 DNA: TGTGCCAGCAGTTCTTCTAAAGGGGGTGGTGAGCAGTACTTC. Its translation: CASSSSKGGGEQYF.

The chain couples TRBV15 to TRBJ1-5, with TRBD1 matching 12 bases. Looked up from germline, CDR1 is LNHNV and CDR2 is YYDKDF (reference sequence). With 0 bases clipped from V and 5 bases from J, the junction kept 5 bases outside the gene matches. The CDR3 is 17 residues long. CDR3 coding DNA: TGTGCCACCAGCAGAGATCTGGGGACAGGGGGCGATCAGCCCCAGCATTTT. Translating it yields CATSRDLGTGGDQPQHF.

This clone occurred once. The J gene is TRBJ1-2, the V gene TRBV28; TRBD1 aligns across 7 bases. Looked up from germline, CDR1 is MDHEN and CDR2 is SYDVKM. The CDR3 extends over 14 amino acids. Losses at the gene ends were 7 bases for V and 5 bases for J; bases not matched to a gene: 10. CDR3 nucleotides: TGTGCCAGCACCCCGACAGGGAGAGCATATGGCTACACCTTC. Protein: CASTPTGRAYGYTF.

This chain links TRBV28 with TRBJ1-5; D is possibly TRBD1 (5 bases). Germline-derived CDR1 and CDR2 are MDHEN and SYDVKM. V was pared by 6 bases and J by 7 bases, with 16 bases between. CDR3 length: 14 residues. The CDR3: CASRQDRAGQPQHF. The CDR3 DNA reads TGTGCCAGCAGACAGGACCGAGCGGGGCAGCCCCAGCATTTT.

This clone was seen more than once but under ten times. V gene TRBV19 combines with J gene TRBJ2-2; a possible D gene is TRBD2 (5 bases). Trimming shortened V by 5 bases and J by 3 bases, and 16 bases separated the two germline ends. Germline V gene lookup returns CDR1 LNHDA and CDR2 SQIVND (reference sequence). The CDR3 sequence is 16 residues long. The CDR3 DNA reads as TGTGCCAGTAGTGCTTTGAGGGCGGTTGACACCGGGGAGCTGTTTTTT. Its translation is CASSALRAVDTGELFF.